This T cell receptor (beta chain) was obtained from a study of T cell repertoires in cytomegalovirus infection (dated 2019 in TCRdb). For the wider study: Donor HLA type was relevant to the analysis, as public TCR beta signatures indicated carriage of CMV infection together with the matching HLA type.

Sequencing was carried out with an Illumina HiSeq 1500. TCRdb's own reprocessing of the public reads used fastp at Q25 and MiXCR and kept productive beta chains. CDR3 protein duplicates are merged, each entry listing the most common genes and DNA. The sample has 450,000 to 550,000 distinct CDR3 sequences on record, 15% to 20% of them singletons. The ten largest account for roughly a quarter of the sample. Study-wide findings and limitations: The ex vivo response was dominated by HLA-C-restricted CMV-specific TCR beta clonotypes, and the single most frequent clonotype in two of eight donors was supplied by these HLA-C-restricted clonotypes. In both this cohort and an independent cohort of under 450 donors, the cumulative frequency of public TCR beta family members distinguished carriers of CMV infection plus the relevant HLA type.

The CDR3 holds 13 amino acids from the cysteine to the phenylalanine. The kept DNA is CDR3 alone, 39 bases in frame from the first base. CDR1 and CDR2 were assigned from the germline V gene as KGHDR and SFDVKD. The V and J ends are trimmed by 4 bases and 0 bases, leaving 5 bases between them. Comments on this clonotype: The antigen this receptor binds is unknown. Base qualities are not recorded, but no much larger clone differs from it by a single base.

The chain joins TRBV24-1 to TRBJ1-2, with an unclear D gene assignment. Specimen: CD8+ T cells from PBMCs. The source is a human donor in good health (CMV status not recorded). Some clones in this sample may be carry-over from other donors' samples. The DNA is as follows: TGTGCCACCAGTGACCACTCTAACTATGGCTACACCTTC. This sequence encodes CATSDHSNYGYTF.